One sample yielded the 14 T cell receptor beta chains listed below, sequenced in a study of blood T cell repertoires in COVID-19. The data were produced by immunoSEQ multiplex PCR, yet TCRdb's version contains in-frame clones alone and is incomplete. The sample lists nearly 250,000 clones; about nine tenths were seen once. The source material was peripheral blood. The receptors stem from a woman aged 60 to 75 who had recovered from COVID-19.

The DNA for the CDR3 is TGTGCCAGCAGTAGCCTAGAGGCAGAGGAGACCCAGTACTTC. This sequence encodes CASSSLEAEETQYF. The genes are TRBV6-2 or TRBV6-3 and TRBJ2-5; no reliable D call. Germline V gene lookup returns CDR1 MNHEY and CDR2 SVGEGT. This CDR3 region has 14 residues. V shed 5 bases and J shed 5 bases, with 15 bases lying between them.

The chain employs TRBV28 and TRBJ1-5; tentatively, D is TRBD1 (5 bases). The CDR3 is 13 amino acids. Germline V gene data show CDR1 as MDHEN and CDR2 as SYDVKM. Trimming removed 5 bases from V and 8 bases from J, with 13 bases in between. The CDR3 protein is CASSRTNIKPQHF. CDR3 DNA sequence: TGTGCCAGCAGTAGGACAAATATCAAGCCCCAGCATTTT.

The rearrangement uses TRBV7-2 and TRBJ1-3; the match to TRBD1 covers 8 bases. The V segment lost 5 bases and the J segment 4 bases; nucleotides outside the gene matches: 4. The germline V gene has CDR1 SGHTA and CDR2 FQGNSA. The CDR3 loop spans 14 amino acids. The CDR3 DNA reads TGTGCCAGCAGCCCGACAGGGGCCGGAAACACCATATATTTT. Its translation: CASSPTGAGNTIYF.

This chain links TRBV6-5 with TRBJ2-7; D perhaps matches TRBD1 (5 bases). The CDR3 totals 16 residues. V was pared by 2 bases and J by 2 bases, with 16 bases between. The germline gives CDR1 MNHEY, CDR2 SVGAGI. The CDR3 region is CASSYVGSDSPYEQYF. Written as DNA, the CDR3 is TGTGCCAGCAGTTACGTGGGCAGTGACAGTCCCTACGAGCAGTACTTC.

V usage is TRBV19 and J usage is TRBJ1-2, with D unclear. The length of the CDR3 is 15 residues. The germline V gene encodes CDR1 LNHDA and CDR2 SQIVND (reference sequence). Trimming stripped 1 base from V and 7 bases from J, with 16 bases between. The CDR3 loop reads CASSIVEGAMSGYTF. The CDR3 DNA follows: TGTGCCAGTAGTATAGTCGAGGGCGCGATGTCTGGCTACACCTTC.

This chain uses TRBV27 with TRBJ1-4; D perhaps matches TRBD1 (5 bases). This CDR3 has 14 amino acids. V was cut by 8 bases and J by 1 base, with 11 bases left in between. Germline V lookup: CDR1 MNHEY, CDR2 SMNVEV (reference sequence). The CDR3 reads CASQVGGTNEKLFF. The CDR3 DNA reads TGTGCCAGCCAGGTGGGGGGAACTAATGAAAAACTGTTTTTT.

This clone was seen only once. The rearrangement links TRBV19 to TRBJ1-6, with 10 nucleotides matching TRBD1. Germline values: CDR1 LNHDA, CDR2 SQIVND (reference sequence). The CDR3 loop spans 17 amino acids. Unmatched junction bases numbered 17, after V lost 8 bases and J lost 10 bases. CDR3: CASSSLGTGVRGSPLHF. The CDR3 DNA sequence: TGTGCCAGTTCCTCGCTCGGGACAGGGGTTCGAGGCTCACCCCTCCACTTT. Together with reference TRBV19 and TRBJ1-6, the CDR3 gives the full variable domain: DGGITQSPKYLFRKEGQNVTLSCEQNLNHDAMYWYRQDPGQGLRLIYYSQIVNDFQKGDIAEGYSVSREKKESFPLTVTSAQKNPTAFYLCASSSLGTGVRGSPLHFGNGTRLTVT.

The V call is TRBV6-2 or TRBV6-3, the J call TRBJ2-3, with 11 bases lining up with TRBD2. Germline assignment: CDR1 MNHEY and CDR2 SVGEGT. This CDR3 is built from 16 residues. J gave up 1 base and V 4 bases, and 4 bases lay outside the gene matches. The DNA of the CDR3 is TGTGCCAGCAGTTCCCAGACTAGCGGGGGCACAGATACGCAGTATTTT. Translated: CASSSQTSGGTDTQYF.

This chain links TRBV18 with TRBJ2-7; TRBD1 matches 9 bases. CDR1 is KGHSH and CDR2 is LQKENI in the germline V gene. CDR3 length: 14 amino acids. The junction had 5 bases not matched to a gene; V was cut back by 3 bases and J by 5 bases. The CDR3 protein is CASSPNRGPHEQYF. DNA for the CDR3: TGTGCCAGCTCACCGAACAGGGGGCCCCACGAGCAGTACTTC.

In its sample, this clone was seen once. V gene TRBV3-1 (or the pseudogene TRBV3-2) combines with J gene TRBJ2-1; 7 positions match TRBD1. From germline, CDR1 is LGHDT and CDR2 YNNKEL (reference sequence). V shed 4 bases, J shed 3 bases, and the junction held 9 bases outside the gene matches. The CDR3 contains 16 residues. The CDR3 spells CASSLAGTVNYNEQFF. The CDR3 bases are TGTGCCAGCAGCCTCGCCGGGACAGTAAACTACAATGAGCAGTTCTTC.

About this clone itself: The junction shows a germline mismatch at one end, possibly a read error. The chain combines TRBV7-7 with TRBJ2-2, with a weak D call TRBD1 (6 bases). The CDR3 is made up of 14 amino acids. Germline V gives CDR1 SSHAT, CDR2 FNYEAQ (reference sequence). The DNA for the CDR3 is TGTGCTAGCAGCTTAACACAGGGTGCCGGGGAGCTGTTTTTT. This translates into CASSLTQGAGELFF.

The chain has TRBV7-2 and TRBJ2-3, with D unresolved. Germline CDR1 is SGHTA and CDR2 is FQGNSA. The ends were cut back, 5 bases at V and 0 bases at J, with 15 bases in the middle. CDR3 length: 16 amino acids. CDR3 region: CASSDPWASSTDTQYF. As DNA, the CDR3 is TGTGCCAGCAGCGACCCCTGGGCCTCGAGCACAGATACGCAGTATTTT.

The chain joins TRBV28 to TRBJ2-5; 7 nucleotides align to TRBD2. Per germline, CDR1 MDHEN and CDR2 SYDVKM. V was clipped by 4 bases and J by 1 base; unmatched bases: 12. The CDR3 is 17 amino acids. For the CDR3, the DNA is TGTGCCAGCAGTTCCCTACCACGTGGGGGGGGCCAAGAGACCCAGTACTTC. It is translated as CASSSLPRGGGQETQYF. The full variable domain, its missing parts supplied by reference TRBV28 and TRBJ2-5, is DVKVTQSSRYLVKRTGEKVFLECVQDMDHENMFWYRQDPGLGLRLIYFSYDVKMKEKGDIPEGYSVSREKKERFSLILESASTNQTSMYLCASSSLPRGGGQETQYFGPGTRLLVL.

The chain links TRBV5-6 to TRBJ2-7; 8 bases line up with TRBD1. J lost 2 bases, V lost 3 bases, and 7 bases had no gene match. The CDR3 runs to 15 residues. Germline V lookup: CDR1 SGHDT, CDR2 YYEEEE. The CDR3 DNA sequence: TGTGCCAGCAGCTCTTACCCGGGACAGGCCTACGAGCAGTACTTC. Its protein product is CASSSYPGQAYEQYF.